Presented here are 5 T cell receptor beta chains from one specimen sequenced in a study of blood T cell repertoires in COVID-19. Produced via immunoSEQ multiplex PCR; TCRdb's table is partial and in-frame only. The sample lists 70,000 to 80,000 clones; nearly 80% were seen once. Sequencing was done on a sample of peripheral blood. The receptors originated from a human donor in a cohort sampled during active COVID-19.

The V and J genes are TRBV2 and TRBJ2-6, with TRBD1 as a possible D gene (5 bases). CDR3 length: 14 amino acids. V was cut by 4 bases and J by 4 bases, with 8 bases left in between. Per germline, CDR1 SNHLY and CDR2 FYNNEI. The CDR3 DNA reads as TGTGCCAGCAGTGTTCAGGGAGGGGCCAACGTCCTGACTTTC. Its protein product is CASSVQGGANVLTF.

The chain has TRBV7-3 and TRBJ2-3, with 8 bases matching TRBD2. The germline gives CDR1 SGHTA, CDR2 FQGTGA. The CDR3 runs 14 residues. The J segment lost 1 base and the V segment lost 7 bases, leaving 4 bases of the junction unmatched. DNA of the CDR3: TGTGCCAGCACCGGGGGGGCGGGCACAGATACGCAGTATTTT. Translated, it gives CASTGGAGTDTQYF.

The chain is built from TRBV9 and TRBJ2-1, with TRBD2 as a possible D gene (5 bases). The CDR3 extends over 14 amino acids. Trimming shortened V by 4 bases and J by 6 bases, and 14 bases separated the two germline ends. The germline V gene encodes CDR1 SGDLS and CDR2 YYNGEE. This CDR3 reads CASSLRTSGNEQFF. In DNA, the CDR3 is TGTGCCAGCAGCCTTAGAACTAGTGGCAATGAGCAGTTCTTC.

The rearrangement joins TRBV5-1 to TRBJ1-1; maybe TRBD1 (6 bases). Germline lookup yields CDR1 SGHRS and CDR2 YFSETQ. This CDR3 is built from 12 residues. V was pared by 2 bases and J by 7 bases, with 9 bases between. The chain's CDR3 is CASSLGQSEAFF. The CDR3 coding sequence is TGCGCCAGCAGCTTAGGACAGAGTGAAGCTTTCTTT.

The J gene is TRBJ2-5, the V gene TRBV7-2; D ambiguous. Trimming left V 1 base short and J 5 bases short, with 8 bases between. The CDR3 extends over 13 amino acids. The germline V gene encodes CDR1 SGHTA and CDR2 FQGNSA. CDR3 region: CASSLERVETQYF. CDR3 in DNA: TGTGCCAGCAGCTTAGAACGGGTGGAGACCCAGTACTTC.